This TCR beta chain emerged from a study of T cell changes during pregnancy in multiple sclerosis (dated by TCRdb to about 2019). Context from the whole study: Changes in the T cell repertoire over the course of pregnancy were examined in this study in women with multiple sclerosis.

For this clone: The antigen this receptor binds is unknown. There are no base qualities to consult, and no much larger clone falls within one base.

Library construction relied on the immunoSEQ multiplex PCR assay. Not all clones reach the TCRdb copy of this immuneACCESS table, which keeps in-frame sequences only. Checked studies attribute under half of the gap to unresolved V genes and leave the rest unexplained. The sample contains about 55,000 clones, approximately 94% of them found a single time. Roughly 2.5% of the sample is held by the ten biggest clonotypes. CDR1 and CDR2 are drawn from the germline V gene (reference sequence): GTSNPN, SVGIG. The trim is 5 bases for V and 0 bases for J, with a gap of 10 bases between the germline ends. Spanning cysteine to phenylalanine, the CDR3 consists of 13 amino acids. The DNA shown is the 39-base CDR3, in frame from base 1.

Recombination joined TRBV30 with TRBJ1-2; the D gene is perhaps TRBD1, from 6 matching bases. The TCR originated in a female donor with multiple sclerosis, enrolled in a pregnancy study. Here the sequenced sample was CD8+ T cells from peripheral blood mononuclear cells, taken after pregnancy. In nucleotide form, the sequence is TGTGCCTGGTCTGGACAGACTAACTATGGCTACACCTTC. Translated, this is CAWSGQTNYGYTF.